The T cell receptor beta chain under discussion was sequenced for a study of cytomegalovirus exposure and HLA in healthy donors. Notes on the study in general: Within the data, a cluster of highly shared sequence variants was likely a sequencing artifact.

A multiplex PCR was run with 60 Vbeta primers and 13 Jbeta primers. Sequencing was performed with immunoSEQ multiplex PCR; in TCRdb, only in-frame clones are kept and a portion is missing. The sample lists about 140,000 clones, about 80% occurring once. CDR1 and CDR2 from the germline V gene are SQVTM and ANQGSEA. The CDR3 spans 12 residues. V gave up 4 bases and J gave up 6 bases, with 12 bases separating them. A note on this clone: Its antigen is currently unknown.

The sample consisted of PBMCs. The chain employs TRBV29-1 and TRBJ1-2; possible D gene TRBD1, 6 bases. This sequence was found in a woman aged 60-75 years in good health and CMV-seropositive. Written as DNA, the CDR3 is TGCAGCGTTGGCCAGGGGCGAGATGGCTACACCTTC. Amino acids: CSVGQGRDGYTF.